Each of the 22 T cell receptor beta chains below was sequenced from the same sample in a study of tumor-infiltrating lymphocytes in localized non-small cell lung cancer. The data were produced by immunoSEQ multiplex PCR, yet TCRdb's version contains in-frame clones alone and is incomplete. The table includes about 4,000 clones, about 70% detected once. The sample was uninvolved lung tissue not adjacent to the tumor. These receptors all come from a human donor with non-small cell lung cancer.

The chain uses TRBV6-1 and TRBJ2-7; D possibly corresponds to TRBD2 (5 bases). The CDR3 totals 14 residues. Deletions cut 6 bases from V and 3 bases from J, with 15 bases between. From germline, CDR1 is MNHNS and CDR2 SASEGT. CDR3 protein: CASRWTQHLYEQYF. CDR3 DNA sequence: TGTGCCAGCAGGTGGACTCAACACCTCTACGAGCAGTACTTC.

The rearrangement uses TRBV6-5 and TRBJ2-5; possibly TRBD1 for D (6 bases). Germline lookup yields CDR1 MNHEY and CDR2 SVGAGI. Trimming took 6 bases from V and 4 from J, leaving 12 bases between them. This CDR3 contains 13 residues. CDR3 sequence (DNA): TGTGCCAGCAGCTTAATAGGGGGAGAGACCCAGTACTTC. It encodes CASSLIGGETQYF.

This clone has a single count. V usage is TRBV7-3 and J usage is TRBJ2-3; D possibly corresponds to TRBD2 (6 bases). V was shortened by 5 bases and J by 0 bases, with 12 bases between the two germline ends. The CDR3 consists of 15 residues. Per the germline V gene, CDR1 is SGHTA and CDR2 is FQGTGA. CDR3 protein: CASSPIAASTDTQYF. The CDR3 DNA sequence: TGTGCCAGCAGCCCCATAGCGGCCAGCACAGATACGCAGTATTTT.

This chain joins TRBV7-2 and TRBJ1-3; D not resolved. Between the trimmed V and J ends, which lost 5 bases and 0 bases, there was a span of 14 bases. CDR1 and CDR2 from the germline V gene are SGHTA and FQGNSA. CDR3 size: 16 residues. The chain's CDR3 is CASSANRGSSGNTIYF. CDR3 in DNA: TGTGCCAGCAGCGCTAACCGCGGGAGCTCTGGAAACACCATATATTTT.

V gene TRBV30 combines with J gene TRBJ1-1; D is ambiguous. Germline CDR1 GTSNPN, CDR2 SVGIG (reference sequence). V lost 2 bases and J 4 bases, leaving 11 bases between the germline ends. This CDR3 is built from 13 residues. CDR3 residues: CAWSLGTTTEAFF. CDR3 nucleotide sequence: TGTGCCTGGAGTTTAGGTACGACCACTGAAGCTTTCTTT.

The table lists this clone with a count of one. This chain joins TRBV7-2 and TRBJ2-1; possibly TRBD2 for D (5 bases). The CDR3 is 14 amino acids. V was clipped by 4 bases and J by 7 bases, with 14 bases between them. Germline-derived CDR1 and CDR2 are SGHTA and FQGNSA. The chain's CDR3 is CASSSNLGVNEQFF. As DNA, the CDR3 is TGTGCCAGCAGCTCCAACCTCGGGGTTAATGAGCAGTTCTTC.

This chain links TRBV2 with TRBJ1-5; D is possibly TRBD1 (6 bases). The CDR3 sequence is 14 residues long. V was cut by 7 bases and J by 6 bases, with 16 bases left in between. The germline V gene encodes CDR1 SNHLY and CDR2 FYNNEI. The CDR3 nucleotides are TGTGCCAGCAAGAGGGGGGGGCGAGGTCAGCCCCAGCATTTT. Translating gives CASKRGGRGQPQHF.

The V gene is TRBV5-1, the J gene TRBJ2-4, with TRBD1 matching over 8 bases. The CDR3 runs 16 residues. The V gene's germline CDR1 is SGHRS and CDR2 YFSETQ. V lost 3 bases and J lost 1; bases outside the gene matches: 6. The CDR3 is CASSSVDRDAKNIQYF. CDR3 sequence (DNA): TGCGCCAGCAGCTCGGTGGACAGGGATGCCAAAAACATTCAGTACTTC.

This CDR3 reads CASSQARGYEQYF. CDR3 DNA sequence: TGTGCCAGCAGCCAAGCCAGGGGATACGAGCAGTACTTC. V usage is TRBV16 and J usage is TRBJ2-7; TRBD1 is a possible D gene (6 bases). Trimming pared 2 bases from V and 4 bases from J, leaving 9 bases between. Germline values: CDR1 KGHSY, CDR2 FQNENV. This CDR3 has 13 residues.

The rearrangement joins TRBV6-4 to TRBJ1-3; weak D call: TRBD1 (6 bases). V was pared by 7 bases and J by 4 bases, with 17 bases between. The CDR3 has 15 residues. Germline lookup yields CDR1 MRHNA and CDR2 SNTAGT. Here the CDR3 DNA reads TGTGCCAGCATTTTACAGGGTACGTCGGGAAACACCATATATTTT. This gives the protein CASILQGTSGNTIYF.

The chain uses TRBV5-1 and TRBJ2-3, with 9 bases aligning to TRBD2. This CDR3 comprises 16 residues. The V gene's germline CDR1 is SGHRS and CDR2 YFSETQ. V was clipped by 0 bases and J by 6 bases; unmatched bases: 8. The CDR3 DNA reads as TGCGCCAGCAGCTTGGGAGGGACTAGCATAGCGGATACGCAGTATTTT. It is translated as CASSLGGTSIADTQYF. The variable domain in full, with the rest retrieved from reference TRBV5-1 and TRBJ2-3, is KAGVTQTPRYLIKTRGQQVTLSCSPISGHRSVSWYQQTPGQGLQFLFEYFSETQRNKGNFPGRFSGRQFSNSRSEMNVSTLELGDSALYLCASSLGGTSIADTQYFGPGTRLTVL.

The rearrangement uses TRBV9 and TRBJ2-3; TRBD2 might be the D (6 bases). Germline values: CDR1 SGDLS, CDR2 YYNGEE. The CDR3 sequence is 16 residues long. With 0 bases removed from V and 10 bases from J, the gap between germline ends came to 21 bases. The CDR3 DNA reads TGTGCCAGCAGCGTAGATCCAGGTGGGACTCCAAATTCGCAGTATTTT. Its translation: CASSVDPGGTPNSQYF.

To note about this clone: The germline gene is not matched at one end of the junction; a read error may be the cause. This chain uses TRBV6-1 with TRBJ1-5; D is undetermined. CDR1 is MNHNS and CDR2 is SASEGT in the germline V gene. CDR3 length: 14 residues. CDR3 sequence reads: CASSRGRSSQPQHF. The CDR3 DNA reads TGTGCCAGCAGTCGAGGGAGGAGCAGTCAGCCCCAGCATTTT.

The genes are TRBV7-2 and TRBJ1-1; D call uncertain. The CDR3 extends over 13 amino acids. In germline, CDR1 is SGHTA, CDR2 FQGNSA. Trimming stripped 6 bases from V and 3 bases from J, with 11 bases between. The DNA for the CDR3 is TGTGCCAGCAGACTCCCTTCCTACACTGAAGCTTTCTTT. This gives the protein CASRLPSYTEAFF.

The chain has TRBV5-1 and TRBJ2-3; TRBD2 matches 10 bases. Germline V gene data show CDR1 as SGHRS and CDR2 as YFSETQ. Trimming cost V 2 bases and J 4 bases; bases outside gene matches: 4. The CDR3 totals 15 residues. The CDR3 is CASSFSGGGADTQYF. The DNA of the CDR3 is TGCGCCAGCAGCTTCAGCGGGGGGGGCGCAGATACGCAGTATTTT.

This clone occurred a few times. The chain links TRBV6-1 to TRBJ2-5; D tentatively reads TRBD1 or TRBD2 (6 bases each). CDR1 and CDR2 from the germline V gene are MNHNS and SASEGT. This CDR3 contains 14 residues. V was trimmed by 6 bases and J by 0 bases, leaving 11 bases between them. The CDR3 spells CASRFRGHQETQYF. The DNA of the CDR3 is TGTGCCAGCAGGTTTCGGGGGCACCAAGAGACCCAGTACTTC.

As regards this clone: Different DNA sequences within this sample yield the same CDR3. This chain links TRBV28 with TRBJ1-1; possible D gene TRBD1, 5 bases. CDR1 and CDR2 (germline): MDHEN, SYDVKM. There are 14 residues in the CDR3. Trimming took 4 bases from V and 4 from J, leaving 13 bases between them. In nucleotides, the CDR3 is TGTGCCAGCAGTTCGCCCCCGGGGGGCACTGAAGCTTTCTTT. Its protein is CASSSPPGGTEAFF.

The chain is built from TRBV7-2 and TRBJ1-6; D remains unclear. The CDR3 has 15 residues. V dropped 0 bases and J dropped 8 bases, with 11 bases sitting between them. Germline values: CDR1 SGHTA, CDR2 FQGNSA. CDR3 amino acids: CASSLAAEPYSPLHF. In nucleotides, the CDR3 is TGTGCCAGCAGCTTAGCGGCAGAGCCTTATTCACCCCTCCACTTT.

This chain links TRBV7-2 with TRBJ2-5; D unresolved. Trimming stripped 3 bases from V and 4 bases from J, with 12 bases between. CDR1 is SGHTA, CDR2 FQGNSA, per germline. CDR3 length equals 14 residues. CDR3 protein: CASSFSPSPETQYF. CDR3 sequence (DNA): TGTGCCAGCAGCTTTTCACCGTCCCCAGAGACCCAGTACTTC. Together with reference TRBV7-2 and TRBJ2-5, the CDR3 gives the full variable domain: GAGVSQSPSNKVTEKGKDVELRCDPISGHTALYWYRQSLGQGLEFLIYFQGNSAPDKSGLPSDRFSAERTGGSVSTLTIQRTQQEDSAVYLCASSFSPSPETQYFGPGTRLLVL.

This clone has a handful of counts. This chain connects TRBV7-3 to TRBJ2-5; a weak D match, TRBD1 (6 bases). Germline lookup yields CDR1 SGHTA and CDR2 FQGTGA. Between the trimmed V and J ends, which lost 6 bases and 9 bases, there was a span of 23 bases. This CDR3 comprises 15 residues. CDR3 nucleotides: TGTGCCAGCAGTCGGGGACCAGGCGGACAGTTAGCCCAGTACTTC. It translates to CASSRGPGGQLAQYF. Using reference TRBV7-3 and TRBJ2-5 for the parts outside the CDR3, the full variable domain is GAGVSQTPSNKVTEKGKYVELRCDPISGHTALYWYRQSLGQGPEFLIYFQGTGAADDSGLPNDRFFAVRPEGSVSTLKIQRTERGDSAVYLCASSRGPGGQLAQYFGPGTRLLVL.

The chain couples TRBV7-3 to TRBJ2-7; tentative D call: TRBD2 (7 bases). The CDR3 contains 15 residues. The ends were cut back, 5 bases at V and 0 bases at J, with 14 bases in the middle. CDR1 and CDR2 (germline): SGHTA, FQGTGA. The CDR3 here is CASSKGGASSYEQYF. For the CDR3, the DNA is TGTGCCAGCAGCAAAGGGGGGGCTTCCTCCTACGAGCAGTACTTC.

The J gene is TRBJ2-3, the V gene TRBV29-1; TRBD2 aligns across 8 bases. This CDR3 spans 16 amino acids. Germline CDR1 and CDR2: SQVTM and ANQGSEA. V shed 3 bases and J 3 bases; nucleotides not matched to a gene: 11. The CDR3 protein is CSVEFWERGWTDTQYF. As DNA, the CDR3 is TGCAGCGTTGAGTTCTGGGAGCGGGGGTGGACAGATACGCAGTATTTT.